This TCR beta chain was sequenced in a study of blood T cell repertoires in COVID-19. The wider study: Specimens from acute and convalescent COVID-19 originated in the United States, Italy and Spain.

Generated by immunoSEQ multiplex PCR, the TCRdb table keeps only in-frame clones and is missing some. The sample shows around 310,000 clones, 89% of them seen only once. V lost 4 bases to trimming and J lost 1 base, with 11 bases between them. Germline CDR1 is MRHNA and CDR2 is SNTAGT. This CDR3 has 15 residues. Across 20 to 25 US areas, participants ranged in age from about 18 to 89 years. Sequencing was done on a sample of PBMCs or T cells enriched from blood (not recorded which). The chain is built from TRBV6-4 and TRBJ2-1, with D possibly matching TRBD2 (6 bases). The clonotype was recovered from a woman aged 25-40 years who had recovered from COVID-19. The CDR3 sequence: CASSATSPSYNEQFF. In DNA, the CDR3 is TGTGCCAGCAGTGCTACTAGCCCTTCCTACAATGAGCAGTTCTTC.